Shown below are 7 T cell receptor beta chains from a single sample sequenced in a study of CD8 T cells in ankylosing spondylitis. TCRdb itself ran the 5' RACE reads through MiXCR, one entry per CDR3 protein. The sample yields 250,000 to 400,000 distinct CDR3 sequences, 11% seen once. Sample: blood, either unsorted or a sorted T cell fraction (not recorded which). These receptors originate from a female donor with ankylosing spondylitis or in good health (not recorded which).

The CDR3 loop reads CASSATQLAPIYNEQFF. CDR3 nucleotides: TGTGCCAGCAGCGCAACCCAACTAGCGCCAATTTACAATGAGCAGTTCTTC. The chain uses TRBV9 and TRBJ2-1, with 7 bases matching TRBD2. V shed 3 bases and J 4 bases; nucleotides not matched to a gene: 13. The CDR3 covers 17 residues. The germline V gene encodes CDR1 SGDLS and CDR2 YYNGEE.

This chain joins TRBV5-1 and TRBJ2-2, with D maybe TRBD2 (5 bases). CDR1 is SGHRS and CDR2 is YFSETQ in the germline V gene. This CDR3 comprises 18 residues. The ends were cut back, 1 base at V and 6 bases at J, with 22 bases in the middle. The CDR3 DNA reads as TGCGCCAGCAGCTTGTTTTCCTCGGGAAGGCCCCTACCCGGGGAGCTGTTTTTT. Amino acid sequence: CASSLFSSGRPLPGELFF.

The table lists this clonotype with many counts. This chain's CDR3 is CASSPEAQYF. CDR3 sequence (DNA): TGTGCCAGCAGCCCAGAAGCGCAGTATTTT. This chain connects TRBV9 to TRBJ2-3; D is ambiguous. CDR1 is SGDLS and CDR2 is YYNGEE in the germline V gene. The CDR3 sequence is 10 residues long. V was trimmed by 4 bases and J by 10 bases, leaving 7 bases between them.

Many counts were recorded for this clonotype. The gene calls are TRBV12-3 or TRBV12-4 and TRBJ2-7, with 10 bases matching TRBD2. This CDR3 is built from 17 residues. The J segment lost 2 bases and the V segment lost 0 bases, leaving 7 bases of the junction unmatched. The DNA for the CDR3 is TGTGCCAGCAGTTTAGCTGTCCTAGCGGGAGAACCCTACGAGCAGTACTTC. Translated: CASSLAVLAGEPYEQYF.

This clonotype has more than one count but fewer than ten. The chain uses TRBV7-9 and TRBJ1-1; 9 positions agree with TRBD1. CDR3 size: 14 residues. Per the germline V gene, CDR1 is SEHNR and CDR2 is FQNEAQ (reference sequence). The junction had 2 bases not matched to a gene; V was cut back by 2 bases and J by 4 bases. The CDR3 loop reads CASSLMTGGTEAFF. As DNA, the CDR3 is TGTGCCAGCAGCTTAATGACAGGGGGCACTGAAGCTTTCTTT.

This clonotype was counted many times. CDR3 loop: CSATGTSGQETQYF. The CDR3 coding sequence is TGCAGTGCTACCGGGACTAGCGGCCAAGAGACCCAGTACTTC. The V call is TRBV20-1, the J call TRBJ2-5; 11 bases are a match to TRBD2. After removal of 4 bases from V and 1 base from J, the junction contained 2 bases not matched to a gene. The CDR3 is 14 amino acids. The V gene's germline CDR1 is DFQATT and CDR2 SNEGSKA (reference sequence).

This clonotype was detected only a few times. This rearrangement joins TRBV30 to TRBJ2-2; D might be TRBD1 or TRBD2, each matching 5 bases. Germline V gene data show CDR1 as GTSNPN and CDR2 as SVGIG (reference sequence). V dropped 1 base and J dropped 7 bases, with 16 bases sitting between them. This CDR3 comprises 15 residues. CDR3 amino acids: CAWSEGTQLGGELFF. For the CDR3, the DNA is TGTGCCTGGAGTGAGGGGACCCAGTTAGGCGGGGAGCTGTTTTTT.